This TCR beta chain stems from a study of PD-L1 blockade in urothelial cancer. V gave up 2 bases and J gave up 8 bases; unmatched junction bases: 4. In germline, CDR1 is MNHNS, CDR2 SASEGT. The CDR3 runs to 15 residues. Profiled with immunoSEQ multiplex PCR; TCRdb holds only in-frame clones, not every one. This table has some 84,000 clones, roughly 82% appearing once. The V call is TRBV6-1, the J call TRBJ1-4; 11 bases fit TRBD1. The clonotype comes from a man between 65 and 85 years old with urothelial cancer. The source was PBMCs, collected around atezolizumab (anti-PD-L1) treatment. The CDR3 DNA reads TGTGCCAGCAGTGAAACGGGACAGGGGGGAGAAAAACTGTTTTTT. Encoded protein: CASSETGQGGEKLFF.